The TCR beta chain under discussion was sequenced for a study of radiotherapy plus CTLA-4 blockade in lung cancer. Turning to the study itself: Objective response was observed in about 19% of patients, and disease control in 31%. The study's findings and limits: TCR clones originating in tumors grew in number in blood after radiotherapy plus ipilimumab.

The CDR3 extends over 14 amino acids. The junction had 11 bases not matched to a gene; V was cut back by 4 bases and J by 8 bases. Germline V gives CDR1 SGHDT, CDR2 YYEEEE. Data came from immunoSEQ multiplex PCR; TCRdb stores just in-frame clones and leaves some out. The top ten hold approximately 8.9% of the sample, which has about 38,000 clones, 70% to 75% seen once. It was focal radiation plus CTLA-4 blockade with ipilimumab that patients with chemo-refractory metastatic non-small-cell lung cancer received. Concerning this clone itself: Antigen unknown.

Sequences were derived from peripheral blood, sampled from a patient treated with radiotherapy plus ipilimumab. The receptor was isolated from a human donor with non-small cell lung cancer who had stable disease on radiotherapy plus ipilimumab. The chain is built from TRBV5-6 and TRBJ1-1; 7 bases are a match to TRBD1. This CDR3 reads CASSPPGTGEEAFF. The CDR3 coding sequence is TGTGCCAGCAGCCCCCCAGGTACAGGGGAGGAAGCTTTCTTT.